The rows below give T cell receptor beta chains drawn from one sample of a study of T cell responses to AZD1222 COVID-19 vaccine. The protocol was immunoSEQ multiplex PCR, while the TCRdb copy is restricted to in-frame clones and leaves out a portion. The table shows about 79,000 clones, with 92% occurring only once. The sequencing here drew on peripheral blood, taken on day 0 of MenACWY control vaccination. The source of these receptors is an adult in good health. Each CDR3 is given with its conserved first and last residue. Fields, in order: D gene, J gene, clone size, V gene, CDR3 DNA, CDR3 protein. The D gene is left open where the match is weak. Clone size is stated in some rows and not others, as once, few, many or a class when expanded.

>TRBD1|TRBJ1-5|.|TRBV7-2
TGTGCCAGCAGCTTAGGGGCCGGGACAGGGGTCAATCAGCCCCAGCATTTT
CASSLGAGTGVNQPQHF
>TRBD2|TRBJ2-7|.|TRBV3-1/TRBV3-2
TGTGCCAGCAGCCAAGAGGAGACTAGCGCCTTGTACGAGCAGTACTTC
CASSQEETSALYEQYF
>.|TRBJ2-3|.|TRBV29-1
TGCAGCGTTGAGGCGCTCGGGGGAGATACGCAGTATTTT
CSVEALGGDTQYF
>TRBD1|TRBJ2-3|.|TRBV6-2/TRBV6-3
TGTGCCAGCAGCCAAGACAGGGGACGAGCAGATACGCAGTATTTT
CASSQDRGRADTQYF
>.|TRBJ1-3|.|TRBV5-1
TGCGCCAGCAGCTTTTGGGCACCGCTGACAGAGTCTATTGGAAACACCATATATTTT
CASSFWAPLTESIGNTIYF
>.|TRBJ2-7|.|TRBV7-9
TGTGCCAGCAGCTTAGTCGATAGGAGATCCTACGAGCAGTACTTC
CASSLVDRRSYEQYF
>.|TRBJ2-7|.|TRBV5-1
TGCGCCAGCAGCTTAAGCGTGCAGACGGACGAGCAGTACTTC
CASSLSVQTDEQYF
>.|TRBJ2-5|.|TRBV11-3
TGTGCCAGCAGCCTGGGGGGCCCACAAGAGACCCAGTACTTC
CASSLGGPQETQYF
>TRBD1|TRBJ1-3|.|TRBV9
TGTGCCAGCAGCGTAGACCCTCTCCGACAGGGTGGAAACACCATATATTTT
CASSVDPLRQGGNTIYF
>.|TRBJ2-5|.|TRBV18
TGTGCCAGCTCACCACCTCTGGGGGCAGAGACCCAGTACTTC
CASSPPLGAETQYF
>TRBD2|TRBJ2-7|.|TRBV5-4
TGTGCCGTACACGTAGCGGGTGGGGACGAGCAGTACTTC
CAVHVAGGDEQYF
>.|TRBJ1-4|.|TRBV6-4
TGTGCCAGCAGTGACGCGGGGGGAACTGGAAAACTGTTTTTT
CASSDAGGTGKLFF
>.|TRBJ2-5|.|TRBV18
TGTGCCAGCTCACCGGGGACGGACCAAGAGACCCAGTACTTC
CASSPGTDQETQYF
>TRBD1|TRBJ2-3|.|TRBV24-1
TGTGCCACAAAACAGGGGGCAGCAGATACGCAGTATTTT
CATKQGAADTQYF
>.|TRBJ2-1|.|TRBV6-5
TGTGCCAGCAGAGTTGACAGGTACTCCTACAATGAGCAGTTCTTC
CASRVDRYSYNEQFF
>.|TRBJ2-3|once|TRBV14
TGTGCCAGCAGCCGAACCAATTGGGGCCAGACACTGGATCAAGATACGCAGTATTTT
CASSRTNWGQTLDQDTQYF
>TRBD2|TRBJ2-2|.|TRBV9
TGTGCCAGCAGCGGACCCAGCGGGGCTAGCGGGGAGCTGTTTTTT
CASSGPSGASGELFF
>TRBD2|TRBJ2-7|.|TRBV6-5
TGTGCCAGCAGTCCCCAGCGACTAGCAATCGAGCAGTACTTC
CASSPQRLAIEQYF
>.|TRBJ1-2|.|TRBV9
TGTGCCAGCACCCCGAGTGGGGGCAGAAACTATGGCTACACCTTC
CASTPSGGRNYGYTF
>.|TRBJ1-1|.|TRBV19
TGTGCCAGTAGTATTAGGGGGGGCAGCATGAACACTGAAGCTTTCTTT
CASSIRGGSMNTEAFF
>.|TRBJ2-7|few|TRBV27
TGTGCCAGCAGTGCCGGGGACCGGGTGGGAGAGCAGTACTTC
CASSAGDRVGEQYF
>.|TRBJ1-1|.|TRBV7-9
TGTGCCAGCAGCTCCGGGAGATATGAAGCTTTCTTT
CASSSGRYEAFF
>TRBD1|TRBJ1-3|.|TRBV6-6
TGTGCCAGCAGCCGACGTCGTATGGGGACAGGCGCTGGAAACACCATATATTTT
CASSRRRMGTGAGNTIYF
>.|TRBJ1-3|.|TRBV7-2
TGTGCCAGCAGCCGTGGCAGCTCCTCTGGAAACACCATATATTTT
CASSRGSSSGNTIYF
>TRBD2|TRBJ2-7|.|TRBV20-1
TGCAGTGCTAGTGGGACTAGCGACTACGAGCAGTACTTC
CSASGTSDYEQYF
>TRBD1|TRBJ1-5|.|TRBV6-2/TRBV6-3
TGTGCCAGCAGTTACCGGACAGGGGGCGGCAATCAGCCCCAGCATTTT
CASSYRTGGGNQPQHF
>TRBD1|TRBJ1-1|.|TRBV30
TGTGCCTGGGGCTTCGCAGACAGGGGGATGTCTGAAGCTTTCTTT
CAWGFADRGMSEAFF
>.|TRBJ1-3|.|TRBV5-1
TGCGCCAGCAGCTCGTCGCCAGACTCTGGAAACACCATATATTTT
CASSSSPDSGNTIYF
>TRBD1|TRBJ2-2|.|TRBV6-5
TGTGCCAGCTGGGACAGGGGGGGTATCGGGGAGCTGTTTTTT
CASWDRGGIGELFF
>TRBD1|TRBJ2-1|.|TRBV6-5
TGTGCCAGCAGTTCCTCGGACAGGGGTATCTATGAGCAGTTCTTC
CASSSSDRGIYEQFF
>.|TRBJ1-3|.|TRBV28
TGTGCCAGCAGTTTACAAGTTAAAAACTCTGGAAACACCATATATTTT
CASSLQVKNSGNTIYF
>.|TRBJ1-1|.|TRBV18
TGTGCCAGCTCCCCAAGGAACACTGAAGCTTTCTTT
CASSPRNTEAFF
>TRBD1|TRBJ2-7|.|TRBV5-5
TGTGCCAGCAGCTTATGGACAGGAGCCTACGAGCAGTACTTC
CASSLWTGAYEQYF
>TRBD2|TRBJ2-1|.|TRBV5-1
TGCGCCAGCAGCGCGGGACTAGCGGGAATAAAAAATGAGCAGTTCTTC
CASSAGLAGIKNEQFF
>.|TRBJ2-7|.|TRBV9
TGTGCCAGCAGCGTAGATCCCGGTGGGCAGGCCTGGCACGAGCAGTACTTC
CASSVDPGGQAWHEQYF
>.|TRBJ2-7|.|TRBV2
TGTGCCACCTCTATCCAGTCCTACGAGCAGTACTTC
CATSIQSYEQYF